One sample yielded the 21 T cell receptor beta chains listed below, sequenced in a study of vaccination and CD4 T cells after COVID-19. Treatment in this sample: approximately nine-day PBMC culture with coronavirus spike peptide pools or control peptides (ViraFEST assay). Researchers used the Oncomine TCR Beta short-read assay to sequence DNA from cultured CD4+ T cells. One entry per CDR3 protein, called by TCRdb with MiXCR from the PCR reads. This sample yields under 20,000 distinct CDR3 sequences, of which 49% are seen a single time; under 4.5% belongs to the top ten. These receptors' targets are unknown. The sequenced sample consisted of CD4+ T cells from blood, cultured in vitro. These receptors were collected from a human donor who had recovered from COVID-19.

The chain joins TRBV11-3 to TRBJ1-1; 7 bases are a match to TRBD1. CDR1 and CDR2 (germline): SGHNT, YENEEA. The CDR3 extends over 16 amino acids. J gave up 1 base and V 5 bases, and 10 bases lay outside the gene matches. CDR3 nucleotide sequence: TGTGCCAGCAGCCTATGGACAGGCTGGGGGAACACTGAAGCTTTCTTT. It codes for CASSLWTGWGNTEAFF.

The V and J genes are TRBV6-1 and TRBJ2-7, with D unresolved. Per germline, CDR1 MNHNS and CDR2 SASEGT. Trimming stripped 4 bases from V and 2 bases from J, with 12 bases between. The CDR3 covers 14 residues. As DNA, the CDR3 is TGTGCCAGCAGTGGAAACTATCAGACCTACGAGCAGTACTTC. As protein: CASSGNYQTYEQYF.

This rearrangement joins TRBV6-1 to TRBJ2-1; D gene unclear. The germline V gene has CDR1 MNHNS and CDR2 SASEGT. The V gene lost 6 bases and the J gene lost 7 bases, with 4 bases spanning the gap. CDR3 length: 10 amino acids. The chain's CDR3 is CASSRNEQFF. CDR3 nucleotide sequence: TGTGCCAGCAGCCGGAATGAGCAGTTCTTC.

This chain connects TRBV20-1 to TRBJ2-4; 10 bases are a match to TRBD1. Germline V gene sequence: CDR1 DFQATT, CDR2 SNEGSKA (reference sequence). V lost 6 bases, J lost 5 bases, and 7 bases stayed unmatched. This CDR3 is 14 amino acids long. The CDR3, as DNA: TGCAGTGCCGGCCCCGGGACAGGGGAAAACATTCAGTACTTC. Translated: CSAGPGTGENIQYF.

As for this clonotype: Germline is not matched at one junction end, which may reflect a read error. This chain uses TRBV7-6 with TRBJ2-3; D gene unclear. The CDR3 consists of 12 residues. From germline, CDR1 is SGHVS and CDR2 FNYEAQ. CDR3 nucleotide sequence: TGTGTCAGCAGCCGATTTACAGATACGCAGTATTTT. Its translation is CVSSRFTDTQYF.

This clonotype came up once. This chain joins TRBV7-2 and TRBJ2-7; 10 nucleotides line up with TRBD2. V was pared by 6 bases and J by 4 bases, with 9 bases of the junction left unmatched. Germline V gene lookup returns CDR1 SGHTA and CDR2 FQGNSA. The CDR3 consists of 15 residues. Written as DNA, the CDR3 is TGTGCCAGCAGTTCCCCCACTAGCGGGGTTTACGAGCAGTACTTC. It encodes CASSSPTSGVYEQYF.

The rearrangement links TRBV12-3 or TRBV12-4 to TRBJ1-1; weak D call: TRBD1 (5 bases). Trimming took off 5 bases at V and 2 bases at J, with 12 bases between the two ends. This CDR3 has 14 residues. The chain's CDR3 is CASSTRTLNTEAFF. The CDR3 DNA reads TGTGCCAGCAGTACTCGGACACTCAACACTGAAGCTTTCTTT.

This chain joins TRBV19 and TRBJ1-2; perhaps TRBD1 as D (5 bases). Trimming removed 5 bases from V and 8 bases from J, with 15 bases in between. CDR1 and CDR2 (germline): LNHDA, SQIVND (reference sequence). CDR3 length equals 13 residues. CDR3 DNA sequence: TGTGCCAGTAGTCTGGGACGGCTTCGCGGCTACACCTTC. Its protein product is CASSLGRLRGYTF.

The chain combines TRBV2 with TRBJ1-3, with D unresolved. Germline CDR1 is SNHLY and CDR2 is FYNNEI. V was trimmed by 4 bases and J by 4 bases, leaving 11 bases between them. The CDR3 length is 14 residues. The CDR3 DNA sequence: TGTGCCAGCAGTGCCCGGAGTGTGGGAAACACCATATATTTT. This translates into CASSARSVGNTIYF.

This clonotype was detected a few times. The chain has TRBV20-1 and TRBJ2-2, with D possibly matching TRBD2 (6 bases). Germline loops: CDR1 DFQATT, CDR2 SNEGSKA (reference sequence). V dropped 4 bases and J dropped 0 bases, with 15 bases sitting between them. CDR3 length: 16 amino acids. CDR3 DNA sequence: TGCAGTGCTATTTTCACCGGGACTTCGAACACCGGGGAGCTGTTTTTT. It translates to CSAIFTGTSNTGELFF.

This clonotype was counted only a few times. The chain has TRBV20-1 and TRBJ1-4, with TRBD1 as a possible D gene (6 bases). V dropped 3 bases and J dropped 5 bases, with 10 bases sitting between them. Looked up from germline, CDR1 is DFQATT and CDR2 is SNEGSKA (reference sequence). This CDR3 is built from 13 residues. CDR3 coding DNA: TGCAGTGCTAGTTCCCAGGGGAATGAAAAACTGTTTTTT. Translation: CSASSQGNEKLFF.

The chain employs TRBV7-9 and TRBJ2-7; tentatively, D is TRBD2 (6 bases). V was cut by 5 bases and J by 0 bases, with 17 bases left in between. Germline-derived CDR1 and CDR2 are SEHNR and FQNEAQ (reference sequence). The CDR3 runs 16 residues. CDR3 region: CASSPSGASVSYEQYF. DNA of the CDR3: TGTGCCAGCAGCCCTTCTGGGGCTAGCGTCTCCTACGAGCAGTACTTC.

CDR3 in amino acids: CATSRRLGTFSYEQYF. CDR3 in DNA: TGTGCCACCAGCAGACGTCTAGGCACCTTCTCCTACGAGCAGTACTTC. J is TRBJ2-7 and V is TRBV15; D gene uncertain. Germline V CDR1 and CDR2: LNHNV, YYDKDF (reference sequence). There are 16 residues in the CDR3. With 2 bases removed from V and 0 bases from J, the gap between germline ends came to 14 bases.

This clonotype came up a few times. This chain links TRBV6-1 with TRBJ1-2; D perhaps matches TRBD1 (6 bases). Germline V gene lookup returns CDR1 MNHNS and CDR2 SASEGT. Trimming took 7 bases from V and 4 from J, leaving 13 bases between them. The CDR3 consists of 13 residues. CDR3 DNA sequence: TGTGCCAGCATGGACAGAGACTTCTATGGCTACACCTTC. As protein: CASMDRDFYGYTF.

The chain recombines TRBV12-3 or TRBV12-4 with TRBJ1-1; D unresolved. The CDR3 contains 12 residues. V was trimmed by 3 bases and J by 5 bases, leaving 7 bases between them. CDR3 nucleotide sequence: TGTGCCAGCAGTTTGGACGGAACTGAAGCTTTCTTT. Translating gives CASSLDGTEAFF.

The V gene is TRBV6-5, the J gene TRBJ2-3; no clear D gene. This CDR3 has 14 amino acids. Trimming took 4 bases from V and 6 from J, leaving 14 bases between them. The germline gives CDR1 MNHEY, CDR2 SVGAGI. The DNA for the CDR3 is TGTGCCAGCAGTTTGACGGTGTCCGGGGATACGCAGTATTTT. It codes for CASSLTVSGDTQYF.

The chain has TRBV11-3 and TRBJ2-3; D not resolved. The germline V gene encodes CDR1 SGHNT and CDR2 YENEEA. CDR3 length: 14 amino acids. V was trimmed by 5 bases and J by 1 base, leaving 10 bases between them. The CDR3 is CASSQLTRTDTQYF. DNA for the CDR3: TGTGCCAGCAGCCAGCTGACCCGCACAGATACGCAGTATTTT.

The CDR3 sequence is CASSTIWETNTGELFF. Here the CDR3 DNA reads TGTGCCAGCAGTACCATCTGGGAGACGAACACCGGGGAGCTGTTTTTT. The chain uses TRBV27 and TRBJ2-2; TRBD2 might be the D (5 bases). Germline lookup yields CDR1 MNHEY and CDR2 SMNVEV (reference sequence). The ends were cut back, 5 bases at V and 0 bases at J, with 13 bases in the middle. The CDR3 is 16 residues long.

The gene calls are TRBV12-3 or TRBV12-4 and TRBJ1-5, with D tentatively TRBD1 (6 bases). V was pared by 6 bases and J by 4 bases, with 13 bases between. The CDR3 contains 14 residues. CDR3 loop: CASSPQGLNQPQHF. The CDR3 DNA reads as TGTGCCAGCAGCCCACAGGGCTTGAATCAGCCCCAGCATTTT.

The rearrangement links TRBV6-1 to TRBJ2-4; D gene uncertain. The germline gives CDR1 MNHNS, CDR2 SASEGT. Trimming cost V 6 bases and J 0 bases, with 15 bases left between them. This CDR3 region has 16 residues. As DNA, the CDR3 is TGTGCCAGCAGCCACCCTGGGGATATAGCCAAAAACATTCAGTACTTC. Its translation is CASSHPGDIAKNIQYF.

The V gene is TRBV7-2, the J gene TRBJ1-1, with 9 bases matching TRBD1. CDR1 is SGHTA and CDR2 is FQGNSA in the germline V gene. With V trimmed by 5 bases and J by 4 bases, 17 bases remained unmatched. The CDR3 runs 18 residues. The CDR3 sequence: CASSPFPGTGLASTEAFF. DNA of the CDR3: TGTGCCAGCAGCCCCTTCCCGGGGACAGGGTTAGCATCCACTGAAGCTTTCTTT.